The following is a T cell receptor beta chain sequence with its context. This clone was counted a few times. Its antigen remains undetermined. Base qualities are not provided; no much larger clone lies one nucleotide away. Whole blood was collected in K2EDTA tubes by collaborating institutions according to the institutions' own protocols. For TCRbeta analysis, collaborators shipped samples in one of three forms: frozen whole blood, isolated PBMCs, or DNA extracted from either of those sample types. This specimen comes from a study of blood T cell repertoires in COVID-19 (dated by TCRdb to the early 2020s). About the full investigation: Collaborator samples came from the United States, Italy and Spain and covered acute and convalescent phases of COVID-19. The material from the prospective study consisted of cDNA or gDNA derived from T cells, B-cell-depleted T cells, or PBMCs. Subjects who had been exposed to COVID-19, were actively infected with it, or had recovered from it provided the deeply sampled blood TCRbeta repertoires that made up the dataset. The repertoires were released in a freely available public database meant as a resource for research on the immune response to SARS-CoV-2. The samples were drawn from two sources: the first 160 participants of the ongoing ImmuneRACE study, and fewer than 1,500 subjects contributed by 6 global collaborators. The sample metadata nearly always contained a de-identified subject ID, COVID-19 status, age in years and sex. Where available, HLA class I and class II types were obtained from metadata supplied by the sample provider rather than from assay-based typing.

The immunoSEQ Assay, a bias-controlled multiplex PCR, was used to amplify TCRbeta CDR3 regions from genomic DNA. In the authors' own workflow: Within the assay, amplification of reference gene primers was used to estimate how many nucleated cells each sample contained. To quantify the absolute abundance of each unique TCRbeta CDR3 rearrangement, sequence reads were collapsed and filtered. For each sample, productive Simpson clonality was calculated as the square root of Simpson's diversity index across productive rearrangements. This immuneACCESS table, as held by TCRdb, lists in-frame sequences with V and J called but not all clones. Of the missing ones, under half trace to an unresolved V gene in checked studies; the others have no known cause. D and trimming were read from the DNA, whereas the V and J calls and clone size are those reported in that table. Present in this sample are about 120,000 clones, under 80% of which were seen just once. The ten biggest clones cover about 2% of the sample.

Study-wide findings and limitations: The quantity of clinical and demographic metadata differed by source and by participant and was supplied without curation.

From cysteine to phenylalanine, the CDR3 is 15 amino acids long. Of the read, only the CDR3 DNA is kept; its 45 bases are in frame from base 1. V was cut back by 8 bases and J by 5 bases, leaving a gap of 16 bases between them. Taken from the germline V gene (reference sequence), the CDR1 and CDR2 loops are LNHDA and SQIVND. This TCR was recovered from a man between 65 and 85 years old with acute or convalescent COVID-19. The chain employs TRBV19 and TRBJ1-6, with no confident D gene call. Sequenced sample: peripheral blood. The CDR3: CASRHASGDNSPLHF. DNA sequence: TGTGCCAGTCGTCACGCGTCAGGCGATAATTCACCCCTCCACTTT.